This T cell receptor (beta chain) was identified during a study of cytotoxic CD8 clonotypes in ibrutinib-treated CLL. Overall study: In all, about a dozen patients were relapsed/refractory, some 14 were treatment-naive and 17 to 18 were IGHV unmutated. Study outcomes and limitations: Clonality (at baseline) was higher than in age-matched healthy donors and tracked circulating CD8+ T-cell counts.

Extraction of roughly 2 micrograms of genomic DNA from cryopreserved PBMCs supplied material for TCR beta libraries. Assay: immunoSEQ multiplex PCR; the TCRdb copy retains only in-frame clones and omits some. The sample carries hundreds of thousands of clones, 70% recorded once. The germline V gene encodes CDR1 SGHTS and CDR2 YDEGEE. J gave up 1 base and V 0 bases, and 3 bases lay outside the gene matches. The CDR3 is made up of 15 amino acids. This clone has only one observation. No antigen is known for it. This clonotype was sampled from a human donor with chronic lymphocytic leukemia. This specimen was PBMCs, taken after 24 months of ibrutinib treatment. The J gene is TRBJ2-5, the V gene TRBV5-8; the match to TRBD1 covers 7 bases. DNA for the CDR3: TGTGCCAGCAGCTTGGAAGGGGGCGCCCAAGAGACCCAGTACTTC. Amino acid sequence: CASSLEGGAQETQYF. Using reference TRBV5-8 and TRBJ2-5 for the parts outside the CDR3, the full variable domain is EAGVTQSPTHLIKTRGQQATLRCSPISGHTSVYWYQQALGLGLQFLLWYDEGEERNRGNFPPRFSGRQFPNYSSELNVNALELEDSALYLCASSLEGGAQETQYFGPGTRLLVL.